Listed below are T cell receptor beta chains from one sample, sequenced in a study of cytomegalovirus exposure and HLA in healthy donors. TCRdb keeps only in-frame clones here, not all; method: immunoSEQ multiplex PCR. This sample has about 190,000 clones, with 74% found just once. The sequenced sample consisted of PBMCs. The receptors derive from a woman aged 30 to 39 in good health and CMV-seropositive. Each CDR3 is given with its conserved first and last residue. Each record gives: J gene, V gene, CDR3 length, CDR3 protein.

j_call: TRBJ2-7
v_call: TRBV10-3
cdr3_length: 14
cdr3_aa: CAIRTSGRGYEQYF

j_call: TRBJ2-1
v_call: TRBV4-1
cdr3_length: 14
cdr3_aa: CASSPLTSGYEQFF

j_call: TRBJ2-1
v_call: TRBV5-6
cdr3_length: 17
cdr3_aa: CASSLGEAGRTYNEQFF

j_call: TRBJ2-7
v_call: TRBV28
cdr3_length: 15
cdr3_aa: CASSLRLAGNLEQYF

j_call: TRBJ1-1
v_call: TRBV7-2
cdr3_length: 13
cdr3_aa: CASSFGGNTEAFF

j_call: NA
v_call: TRBV6-1
cdr3_length: 13
cdr3_aa: CASRGSGTYEQYF

j_call: TRBJ1-2
v_call: TRBV25-1
cdr3_length: 15
cdr3_aa: CASSEPGQGNYGYTF

j_call: TRBJ2-5
v_call: TRBV14
cdr3_length: 18
cdr3_aa: CASSQMTDVSGTRETQYF

j_call: TRBJ2-1
v_call: TRBV7-2
cdr3_length: 13
cdr3_aa: CVSSPDRVNEQFF

j_call: TRBJ2-3
v_call: TRBV5-1
cdr3_length: 15
cdr3_aa: CASSLRRGAQDTQYF